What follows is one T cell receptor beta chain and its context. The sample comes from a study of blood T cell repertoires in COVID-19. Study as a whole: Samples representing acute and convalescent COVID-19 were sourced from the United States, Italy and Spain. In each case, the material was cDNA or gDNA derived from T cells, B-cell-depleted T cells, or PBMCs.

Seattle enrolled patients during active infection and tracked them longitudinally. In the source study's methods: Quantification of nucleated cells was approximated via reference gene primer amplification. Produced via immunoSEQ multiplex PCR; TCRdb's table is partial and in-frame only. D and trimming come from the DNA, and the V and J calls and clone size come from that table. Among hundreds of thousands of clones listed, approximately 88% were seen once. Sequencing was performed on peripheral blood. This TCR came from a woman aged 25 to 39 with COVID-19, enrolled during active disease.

The chain's CDR3 is CASSQDRGETDTQYF. The CDR3 DNA is TGTGCCAGCAGCCAAGATCGCGGGGAAACAGATACGCAGTATTTT. The chain uses TRBV14 and TRBJ2-3; D might be TRBD2 (6 bases). This CDR3 comprises 15 residues. The V and J ends lost 0 bases and 3 bases respectively, with 10 bases between them. Germline loops: CDR1 SGHDN, CDR2 FVKESK.